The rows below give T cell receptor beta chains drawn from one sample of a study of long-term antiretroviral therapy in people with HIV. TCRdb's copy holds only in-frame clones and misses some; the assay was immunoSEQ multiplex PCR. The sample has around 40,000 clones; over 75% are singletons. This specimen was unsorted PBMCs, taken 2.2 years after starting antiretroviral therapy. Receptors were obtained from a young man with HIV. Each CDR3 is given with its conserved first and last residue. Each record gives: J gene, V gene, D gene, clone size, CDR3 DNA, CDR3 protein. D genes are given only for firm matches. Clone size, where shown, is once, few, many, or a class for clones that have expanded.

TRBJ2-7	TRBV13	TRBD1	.	TGTGCCAGCAGCACCATTTTCGAAACAGGGGGCTACGAGCAGTACTTC	CASSTIFETGGYEQYF
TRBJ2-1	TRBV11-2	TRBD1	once	TGTGCCAGCAGCCCGACAGGGTGGATAAGTTCCAATGAGCAGTTCTTC	CASSPTGWISSNEQFF
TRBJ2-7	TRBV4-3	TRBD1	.	TGCGCCAGCAGCCAAGGACAGGGATCCTACGAGCAGTACTTC	CASSQGQGSYEQYF
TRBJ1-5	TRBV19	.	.	TGTGCCAGTAATGCAGGGCTCCTTAGCAATCAGCCCCAGCATTTT	CASNAGLLSNQPQHF
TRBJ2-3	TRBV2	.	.	TGTGCCAGCACGCCGCCCGAGGCAGATACGCAGTATTTT	CASTPPEADTQYF
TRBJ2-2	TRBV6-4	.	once	TGTGCCAGCAGTGACGGGACAAACACCGGGGAGCTGTTTTTT	CASSDGTNTGELFF
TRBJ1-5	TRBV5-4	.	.	TGTGCCAGCAGCTTGGTCCGGGACGGAAATCAGCCCCAGCATTTT	CASSLVRDGNQPQHF
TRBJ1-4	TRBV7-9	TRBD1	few	TGTGCCAGCAGCTCACAGGGGGATTGGGAAAAACTGTTTTTT	CASSSQGDWEKLFF
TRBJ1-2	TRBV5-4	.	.	TGTGCCAGCAGCCTCTCGCGGCAGCACTATGGCTACACCTTC	CASSLSRQHYGYTF
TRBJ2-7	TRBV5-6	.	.	TGTGCCAGCAGCTTGCCCTCCTACGAGCAGTACTTC	CASSLPSYEQYF
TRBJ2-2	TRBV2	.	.	TGTGCCATATCGACAGAGCACACCGGGGAGCTGTTTTTT	CAISTEHTGELFF
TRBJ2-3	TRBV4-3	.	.	TGCGCCAGCAGCCAAGATAGCACGGCCAGCGGAGCCACAGATACGCAGTATTTT	CASSQDSTASGATDTQYF
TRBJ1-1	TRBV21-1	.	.	TGTTCCTGGGGGAGGGGCCGGACGAGGACTGAAGCTTTCTTT	CSWGRGRTRTEAFF
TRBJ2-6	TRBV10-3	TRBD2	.	TGTGCCATCAGGCTAGCGGGAGACGTTTTTGGGGCCAACGTCCTGACTTTC	CAIRLAGDVFGANVLTF
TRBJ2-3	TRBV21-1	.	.	TGTGCCAGCAGCAATCCAGGGGGGGAGGATACGCAGTATTTT	CASSNPGGEDTQYF
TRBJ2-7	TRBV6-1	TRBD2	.	TGTGCCAGCAGTGTGGCCGCCGGGGGGTCCTACGAGCAGTACTTC	CASSVAAGGSYEQYF
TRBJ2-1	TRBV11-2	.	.	TGTGCCAGCAGCTTAGATCGTCCTAGTGGGAATGAGCAGTTCTTC	CASSLDRPSGNEQFF
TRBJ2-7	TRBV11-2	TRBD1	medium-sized	TGTGCCAGCAGGGGGACAGGGGGAACCTACGAGCAGTACTTC	CASRGTGGTYEQYF
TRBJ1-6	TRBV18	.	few	TGTGCCAGCTCACCCCGCGTAGGGGGAGATTCACCCCTCCACTTT	CASSPRVGGDSPLHF
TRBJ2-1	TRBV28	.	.	TGTGCCAGCAGTCTGGGACTGCAAACCCACAATGAGCAGTTCTTC	CASSLGLQTHNEQFF
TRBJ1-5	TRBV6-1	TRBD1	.	TGTGCCAGCAGTGAAGGACAGGGTGAATACCAGCCCCAGCATTTT	CASSEGQGEYQPQHF
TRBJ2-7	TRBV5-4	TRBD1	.	TGTGCCAGCAGCTTGTCGTACAGGGGCTCCTACGAGCAGTACTTC	CASSLSYRGSYEQYF
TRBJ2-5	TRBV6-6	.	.	TGTGCCAGCAGTTTAGGAGAGACCCAGTACTTC	CASSLGETQYF
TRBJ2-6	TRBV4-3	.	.	TGCGCCAGCAGCCAACCGACCGGGGCCAACGTCCTGACTTTC	CASSQPTGANVLTF
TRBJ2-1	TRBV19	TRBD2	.	TGTGCCAGTAGTATAGACGGGACTAGCGGCAATGAGCAGTTCTTC	CASSIDGTSGNEQFF
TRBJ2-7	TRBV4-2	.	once	TGTGCCAGCAGCCAGTCCAGCGTTGGCGAGCAGTACTTC	CASSQSSVGEQYF
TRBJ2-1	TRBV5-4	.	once	TGTGCCAGCAGCTCCTTCGGGGGAGTCTCCTACAATGAGCAGTTCTTC	CASSSFGGVSYNEQFF
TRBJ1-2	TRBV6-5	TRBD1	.	TGTGCCAGCAGTTCGACAGGGGCGCGGGGTGATAATGGCTACACCTTC	CASSSTGARGDNGYTF
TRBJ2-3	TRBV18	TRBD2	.	TGTGCCAGCTCACCTCCAGGGAGGGGTTATACGCAGTATTTT	CASSPPGRGYTQYF
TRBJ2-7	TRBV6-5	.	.	TGTGCCAGCGACGCTACGAGGGGTGGGCAGTACTTC	CASDATRGGQYF
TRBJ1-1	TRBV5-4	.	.	TGTGCCAGCAGCTTTTATGGCGTTTACGCTGAAGCTTTCTTT	CASSFYGVYAEAFF
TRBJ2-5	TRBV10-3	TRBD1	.	TGTGCCATCAGGAAGGACAGGGGAGAGACCCAGTACTTC	CAIRKDRGETQYF
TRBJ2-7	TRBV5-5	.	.	TGTGCCAGCAGCCTGGACTGGGGCTCCTACGAGCAGTACTTC	CASSLDWGSYEQYF
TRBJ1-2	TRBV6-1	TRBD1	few	TGTGCGGGGACAGGGGGCTCCTATGGCTACACCTTC	CAGTGGSYGYTF
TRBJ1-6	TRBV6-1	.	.	TGTGCCAGCAGTGATGGATACGATAATTCACCCCTCCACTTT	CASSDGYDNSPLHF
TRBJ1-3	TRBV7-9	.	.	TGTGCCAGCAGCTTAATGGGGCGGGGCTCTGGAAACACCATATATTTT	CASSLMGRGSGNTIYF
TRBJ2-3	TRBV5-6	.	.	TGTGCCAGCAGCTCACAGGGTCCTATATACACAGATACGCAGTATTTT	CASSSQGPIYTDTQYF
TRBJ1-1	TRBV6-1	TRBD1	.	TGTGCCAGCAGAGAACGAGGGACAGGGGGCAATGAAGCTTTCTTT	CASRERGTGGNEAFF
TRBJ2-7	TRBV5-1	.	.	TGCGCCAGCAGCTTCCCAGGGGACGAGCAGTACTTC	CASSFPGDEQYF
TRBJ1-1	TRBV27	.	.	TGTGCCAGCAGTCCAGGGGTGAACACTGAAGCTTTCTTT	CASSPGVNTEAFF
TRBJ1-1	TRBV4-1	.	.	TGCGCCAGCAGCCAAGCCCCCAGGCTAAACACTGAAGCTTTCTTT	CASSQAPRLNTEAFF